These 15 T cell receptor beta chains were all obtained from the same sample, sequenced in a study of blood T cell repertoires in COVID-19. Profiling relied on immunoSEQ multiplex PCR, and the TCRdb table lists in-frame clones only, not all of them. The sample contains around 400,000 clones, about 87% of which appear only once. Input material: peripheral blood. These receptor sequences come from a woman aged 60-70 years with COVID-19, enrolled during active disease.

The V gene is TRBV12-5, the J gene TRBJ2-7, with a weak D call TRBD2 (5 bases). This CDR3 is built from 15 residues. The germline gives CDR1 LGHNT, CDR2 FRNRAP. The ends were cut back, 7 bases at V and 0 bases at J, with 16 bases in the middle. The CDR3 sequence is CASATGLAPSYEQYF. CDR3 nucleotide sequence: TGTGCTAGTGCCACCGGACTGGCGCCCTCCTACGAGCAGTACTTC.

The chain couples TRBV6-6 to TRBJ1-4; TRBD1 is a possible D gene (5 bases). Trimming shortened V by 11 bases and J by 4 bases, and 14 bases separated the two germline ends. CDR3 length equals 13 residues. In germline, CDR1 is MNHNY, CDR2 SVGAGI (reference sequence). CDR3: CAHSRGVNEKLFF. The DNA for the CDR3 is TGTGCCCACAGCCGGGGGGTTAATGAAAAACTGTTTTTT.

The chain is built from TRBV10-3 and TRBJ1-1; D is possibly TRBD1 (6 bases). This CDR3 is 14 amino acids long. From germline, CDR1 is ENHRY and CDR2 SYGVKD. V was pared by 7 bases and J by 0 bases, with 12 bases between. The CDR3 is CAIMLDSLNTEAFF. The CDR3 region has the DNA TGTGCCATCATGCTGGACAGCTTGAACACTGAAGCTTTCTTT.

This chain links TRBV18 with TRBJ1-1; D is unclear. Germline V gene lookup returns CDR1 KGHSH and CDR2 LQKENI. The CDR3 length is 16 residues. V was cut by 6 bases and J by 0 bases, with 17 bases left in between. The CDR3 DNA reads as TGTGCCAGCTCCCCGAGTAAGAACGAGATGAACACTGAAGCTTTCTTT. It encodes CASSPSKNEMNTEAFF.

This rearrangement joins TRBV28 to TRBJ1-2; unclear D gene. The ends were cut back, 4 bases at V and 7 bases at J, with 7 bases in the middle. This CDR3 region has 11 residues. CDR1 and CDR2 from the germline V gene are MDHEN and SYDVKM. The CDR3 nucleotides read TGTGCCAGCAGTTCCTTTGTTGGCTACACCTTC. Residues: CASSSFVGYTF.

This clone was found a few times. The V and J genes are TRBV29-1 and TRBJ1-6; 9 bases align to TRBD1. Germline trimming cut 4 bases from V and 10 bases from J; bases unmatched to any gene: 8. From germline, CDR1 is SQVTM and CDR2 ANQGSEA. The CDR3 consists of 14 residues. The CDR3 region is CSVGTGDFGSPLHF. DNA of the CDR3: TGCAGCGTTGGGACAGGGGATTTTGGGTCACCCCTCCACTTT.

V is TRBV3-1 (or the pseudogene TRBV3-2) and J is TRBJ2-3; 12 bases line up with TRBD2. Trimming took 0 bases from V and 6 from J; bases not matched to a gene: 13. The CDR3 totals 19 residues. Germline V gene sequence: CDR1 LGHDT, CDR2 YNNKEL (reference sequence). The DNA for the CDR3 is TGTGCCAGCAGCCAAGATCTTGTGACTAGCGGGGGCCCTAGGGATACGCAGTATTTT. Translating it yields CASSQDLVTSGGPRDTQYF.

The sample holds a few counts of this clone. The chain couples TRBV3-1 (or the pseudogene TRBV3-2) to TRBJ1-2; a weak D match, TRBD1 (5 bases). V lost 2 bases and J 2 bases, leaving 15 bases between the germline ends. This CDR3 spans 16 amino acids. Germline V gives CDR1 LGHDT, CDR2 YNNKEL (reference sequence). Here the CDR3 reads CASSQSIDRKNYGYTF. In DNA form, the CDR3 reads TGTGCCAGCAGCCAATCCATCGACAGAAAAAACTATGGCTACACCTTC.

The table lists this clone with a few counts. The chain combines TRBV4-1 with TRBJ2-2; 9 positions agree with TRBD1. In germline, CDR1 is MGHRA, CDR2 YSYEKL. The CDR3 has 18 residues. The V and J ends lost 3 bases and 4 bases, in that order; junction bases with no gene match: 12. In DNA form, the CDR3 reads TGCGCCAGCAGCCATGGGGACAGGGTATGGGACCGCACCGGGGAGCTGTTTTTT. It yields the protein CASSHGDRVWDRTGELFF.

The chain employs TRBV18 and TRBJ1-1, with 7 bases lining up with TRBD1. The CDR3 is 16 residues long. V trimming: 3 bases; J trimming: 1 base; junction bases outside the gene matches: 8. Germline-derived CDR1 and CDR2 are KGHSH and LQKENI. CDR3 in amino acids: CASSPLGGGSNTEAFF. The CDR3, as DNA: TGTGCCAGCTCACCCCTCGGAGGGGGCTCGAACACTGAAGCTTTCTTT.

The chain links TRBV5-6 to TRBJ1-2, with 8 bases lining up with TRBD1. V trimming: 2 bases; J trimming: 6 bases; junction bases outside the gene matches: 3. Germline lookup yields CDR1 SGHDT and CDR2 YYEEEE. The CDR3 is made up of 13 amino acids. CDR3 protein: CASSLQGVDGYTF. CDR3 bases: TGTGCCAGCAGCTTACAGGGGGTAGATGGCTACACCTTC.

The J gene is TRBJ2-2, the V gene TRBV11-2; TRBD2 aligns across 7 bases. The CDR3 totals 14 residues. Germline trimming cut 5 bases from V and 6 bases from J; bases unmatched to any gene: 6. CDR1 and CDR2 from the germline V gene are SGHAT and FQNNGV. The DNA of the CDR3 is TGTGCCAGCAGCACAGGACTAGTTGCCGGGGAGCTGTTTTTT. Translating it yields CASSTGLVAGELFF.

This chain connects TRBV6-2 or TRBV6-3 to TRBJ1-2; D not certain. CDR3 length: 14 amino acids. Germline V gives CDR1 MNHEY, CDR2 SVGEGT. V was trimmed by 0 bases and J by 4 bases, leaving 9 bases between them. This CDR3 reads CASSYSRRPYGYTF. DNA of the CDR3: TGTGCCAGCAGTTACTCTAGGAGACCCTATGGCTACACCTTC.

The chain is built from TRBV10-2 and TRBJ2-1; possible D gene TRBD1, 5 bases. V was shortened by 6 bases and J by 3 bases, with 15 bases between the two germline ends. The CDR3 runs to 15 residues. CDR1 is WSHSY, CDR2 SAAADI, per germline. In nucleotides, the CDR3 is TGCGCCAGCAGCGGTATTTTAGGGGTCTACAATGAGCAGTTCTTC. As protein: CASSGILGVYNEQFF.

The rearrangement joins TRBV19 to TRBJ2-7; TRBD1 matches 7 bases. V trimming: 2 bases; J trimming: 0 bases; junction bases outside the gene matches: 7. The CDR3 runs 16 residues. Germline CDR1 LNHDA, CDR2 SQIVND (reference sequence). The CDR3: CASSIRGTASSYEQYF. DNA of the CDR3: TGTGCCAGTAGTATAAGGGGGACAGCGAGCTCCTACGAGCAGTACTTC.